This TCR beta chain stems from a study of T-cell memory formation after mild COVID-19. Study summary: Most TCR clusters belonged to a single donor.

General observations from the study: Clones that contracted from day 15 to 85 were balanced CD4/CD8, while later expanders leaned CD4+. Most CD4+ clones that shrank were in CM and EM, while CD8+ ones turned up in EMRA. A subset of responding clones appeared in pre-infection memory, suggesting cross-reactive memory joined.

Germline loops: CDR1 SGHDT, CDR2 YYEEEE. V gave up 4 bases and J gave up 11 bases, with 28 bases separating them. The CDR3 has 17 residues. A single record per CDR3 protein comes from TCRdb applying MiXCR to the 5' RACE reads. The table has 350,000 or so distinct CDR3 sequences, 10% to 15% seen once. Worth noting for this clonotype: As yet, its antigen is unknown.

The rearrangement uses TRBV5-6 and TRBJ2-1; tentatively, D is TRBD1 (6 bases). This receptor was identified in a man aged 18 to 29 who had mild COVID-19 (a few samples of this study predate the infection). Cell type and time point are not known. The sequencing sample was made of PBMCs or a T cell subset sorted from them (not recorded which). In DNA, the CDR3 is TGTGCCAGCAGCGCCCAGGGGTTGGGCCCCCCCCTTGGTAAGCAGTTCTTC. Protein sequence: CASSAQGLGPPLGKQFF.